The 5 T cell receptor beta chains given below trace back to one sample, sequenced in a study of cytomegalovirus exposure and HLA in healthy donors. PCR amplification relied on 60 Vbeta primers (plus 13 Jbeta primers). Sequencing used immunoSEQ multiplex PCR; TCRdb keeps in-frame clones, though not all of them. Of over 30,000 clones in the sample, around three quarters were seen once. Sequenced: PBMCs. Receptors originate from a male donor in good health and CMV-seronegative.

This chain links TRBV6-1 with TRBJ2-1; 10 positions agree with TRBD2. J lost 4 bases, V lost 8 bases, and 8 bases had no gene match. CDR1 and CDR2 from the germline V gene are MNHNS and SASEGT. The CDR3 runs to 15 residues. The CDR3 here is CASGVAGGGYNEQFF. The DNA for the CDR3 is TGTGCCAGCGGGGTAGCGGGGGGCGGATACAATGAGCAGTTCTTC.

The V gene is TRBV7-2, the J gene TRBJ2-1; no firm D call. The ends were cut back, 4 bases at V and 0 bases at J, with 10 bases in the middle. CDR3 length: 15 amino acids. Per germline, CDR1 SGHTA and CDR2 FQGNSA. Here the CDR3 reads CASSWQPSSYNEQFF. The DNA of the CDR3 is TGTGCCAGCAGCTGGCAGCCTAGCTCCTACAATGAGCAGTTCTTC.

The chain employs TRBV30 and TRBJ1-4; 11 bases are shared with TRBD1. CDR1 GTSNPN and CDR2 SVGIG come from the germline V gene (reference sequence). With V trimmed by 3 bases and J by 8 bases, 5 bases remained unmatched. CDR3 length: 14 amino acids. The CDR3 loop is CAWSVGTGGEKLFF. CDR3 coding DNA: TGTGCCTGGAGCGTCGGGACAGGGGGGGAAAAACTGTTTTTT.

The rearrangement links TRBV7-9 to TRBJ2-1, with 7 bases identical to TRBD2. V was clipped by 5 bases and J by 9 bases; unmatched bases: 4. The CDR3 sequence is 12 residues long. The germline V gene encodes CDR1 SEHNR and CDR2 FQNEAQ (reference sequence). CDR3 residues: CASSIGLGEQFF. The CDR3 DNA sequence: TGTGCCAGCAGCATAGGACTAGGTGAGCAGTTCTTC.

The chain carries TRBV2 and TRBJ1-1; D unclear. CDR1 SNHLY and CDR2 FYNNEI come from the germline V gene. This CDR3 is built from 13 residues. V shed 4 bases and J shed 0 bases, with 6 bases lying between them. The CDR3, as DNA: TGTGCCAGCAGTGTGAGTGTGAACACTGAAGCTTTCTTT. It yields the protein CASSVSVNTEAFF.